These T cell receptor beta chains were read from a single sample in a study of blood T cells in healthy people across ages. Each CDR3 protein gets one entry after TCRdb re-called the 5' RACE reads with MiXCR. The data contain fewer than 1.5 million distinct CDR3 sequences, about 40% of them singletons. Sample: blood. The receptors here all came from a woman aged 18-29 years in good health. Each CDR3 is given with its conserved first and last residue. The D gene is left open where the match is weak. Size values are once, few and many counts, or a class for expanded clones, and some rows have none.

TRBD2	TRBV7-9	-	TRBJ2-1	CASATSGYNEQFF	TGTGCCAGTGCGACTAGCGGTTACAATGAGCAGTTCTTC
-	TRBV20-1	-	TRBJ1-2	CSARLDSTNYGYTF	TGCAGTGCTAGGTTGGACTCTACTAACTATGGCTACACCTTC
-	TRBV18	-	TRBJ2-1	CASSPETRKQYNEQFF	TGTGCCAGCTCACCGGAGACTAGAAAACAGTACAATGAGCAGTTCTTC
TRBD1	TRBV10-3	-	TRBJ1-2	CAISETGGLGGYTF	TGTGCCATCAGTGAAACAGGGGGCTTAGGTGGCTACACCTTC
-	TRBV29-1	few	TRBJ1-2	CSVQAGEVFVYGYTF	TGCAGCGTCCAAGCAGGGGAGGTTTTCGTATATGGCTACACCTTC
-	TRBV2	-	TRBJ2-3	CASSPGTWDTQYF	TGTGCCAGCAGTCCCGGGACTTGGGATACGCAGTATTTT
-	TRBV9	-	TRBJ2-2	CASSVGESTGELFF	TGTGCCAGCAGCGTGGGAGAGAGCACCGGGGAGCTGTTTTTT
-	TRBV7-9	-	TRBJ1-6	CASSLVREGSPLHF	TGTGCCAGCAGCTTAGTTAGGGAGGGATCACCCCTCCACTTT
TRBD2	TRBV4-1	few	TRBJ2-3	CASSQDVGGGTDTQYF	TGCGCCAGCAGCCAAGATGTTGGGGGGGGTACAGATACGCAGTATTTT
-	TRBV20-1	-	TRBJ2-7	CSGRGSYEQYF	TGCAGTGGACGCGGTAGCTACGAGCAGTACTTC
-	TRBV6-6	-	TRBJ2-3	CASSYLSRRGRGDAQYF	TGTGCCAGCAGTTACCTGAGCCGGCGGGGCCGAGGGGATGCGCAGTATTTT
TRBD2	TRBV9	-	TRBJ2-5	CASSESGGQETQYF	TGTGCCAGCAGCGAAAGCGGGGGCCAAGAGACCCAGTACTTC
TRBD1	TRBV3-1	few	TRBJ2-6	CASSQEGQGTLTF	TGTGCCAGCAGCCAAGAGGGACAGGGGACCCTGACTTTC
TRBD2	TRBV12-3/TRBV12-4	-	TRBJ2-3	CASRLSSGSTDTQYF	TGTGCCAGCAGGCTCTCTAGCGGTAGCACAGATACGCAGTATTTT
-	TRBV2	many	TRBJ1-1	CASIGTEAFF	TGTGCCAGCATCGGCACTGAAGCTTTCTTT
TRBD2	TRBV18	-	TRBJ2-1	CASSPGPVGRDEQFF	TGTGCCAGCTCACCTGGACCGGTCGGGAGGGATGAGCAGTTCTTC
-	TRBV25-1	-	TRBJ1-3	CASSARDSGNTIYF	TGTGCCAGCAGTGCCAGGGACTCTGGAAACACCATATATTTT
-	TRBV5-6	-	TRBJ1-6	CASSLNWSRGSPLHF	TGTGCCAGCAGCTTGAATTGGAGCAGGGGTTCACCCCTCCACTTT
-	TRBV20-1	-	TRBJ1-2	CSARGALGVGGQGYTF	TGCAGTGCTAGGGGCGCTCTGGGAGTAGGGGGACAAGGCTACACCTTC
-	TRBV29-1	few	TRBJ2-4	CSVDLQWGAGTKNIQYF	TGCAGCGTTGACCTCCAGTGGGGCGCTGGTACCAAAAACATTCAGTACTTC
TRBD1	TRBV20-1	few	TRBJ2-7	CSAASTGGDEQYF	TGCAGTGCTGCCTCGACAGGGGGCGACGAGCAGTACTTC
TRBD1	TRBV10-2	few	TRBJ2-5	CASKKLTGSDKETQYF	TGCGCCAGCAAAAAGTTGACAGGGTCGGATAAAGAGACCCAGTACTTC
-	TRBV7-2	-	TRBJ2-1	CASSRGQSSYNEQFF	TGTGCCAGCAGCCGCGGACAGAGCTCCTACAATGAGCAGTTCTTC
TRBD2	TRBV6-2/TRBV6-3	few	TRBJ2-3	CASSSPGLAGVKEDTQYF	TGTGCCAGCAGTTCCCCGGGACTAGCGGGGGTTAAAGAAGATACGCAGTATTTT
TRBD1	TRBV29-1	few	TRBJ2-1	CSAGQGSYNEQFF	TGCAGCGCCGGACAGGGCTCCTACAATGAGCAGTTCTTC
-	TRBV4-1	-	TRBJ2-3	CASSQEGAGLRTETQYF	TGCGCCAGCAGCCAAGAGGGAGCGGGCTTACGGACAGAGACGCAGTATTTT
TRBD1	TRBV20-1	-	TRBJ2-5	CSATGDRRQETQYF	TGCAGTGCTACCGGGGACAGAAGACAAGAGACCCAGTACTTC
-	TRBV28	-	TRBJ2-3	CASNVVGGDKPRDTQYF	TGTGCCAGCAATGTAGTGGGGGGAGACAAACCTCGAGATACGCAGTATTTT
TRBD2	TRBV27	-	TRBJ2-1	CASSSRTSSFKQQFF	TGTGCCAGCAGTTCGAGGACTAGCTCCTTCAAACAGCAGTTCTTC
TRBD2	TRBV30	few	TRBJ2-7	CAWSARGGPGEQYF	TGTGCCTGGAGTGCTCGGGGGGGTCCTGGCGAGCAGTACTTC
TRBD2	TRBV12-3/TRBV12-4	many	TRBJ2-1	CASGLVAGLAAEQFF	TGTGCCAGCGGATTGGTAGCGGGGCTAGCCGCTGAGCAGTTCTTC
-	TRBV20-1	-	TRBJ2-7	CSASLPGSSYEQYF	TGCAGTGCTTCCCTTCCTGGTTCCTCCTACGAGCAGTACTTC
-	TRBV12-3/TRBV12-4	-	TRBJ1-6	CASSSATPGPLHF	TGTGCCAGCAGCTCCGCCACCCCGGGACCCCTCCACTTT
TRBD1	TRBV27	-	TRBJ2-5	CASSSLGTGEETQYF	TGTGCCAGCAGTTCATTAGGGACAGGGGAAGAGACCCAGTACTTC
TRBD2	TRBV20-1	many	TRBJ2-3	CSARLAGGTDTQYF	TGCAGTGCTAGACTAGCGGGGGGCACAGATACGCAGTATTTT
TRBD2	TRBV7-2	-	TRBJ2-1	CASSAPGLAGLNEQFF	TGTGCCAGCAGCGCTCCGGGACTAGCGGGATTGAATGAGCAGTTCTTC
TRBD1	TRBV7-9	few	TRBJ1-1	CASSLAQTGARPTNTEAFF	TGTGCCAGCAGCTTAGCGCAGACAGGGGCCCGACCAACTAACACTGAAGCTTTCTTT
-	TRBV9	-	TRBJ1-4	CASSAGANEKLFF	TGTGCCAGCAGCGCAGGAGCCAATGAAAAACTGTTTTTT
-	TRBV28	-	TRBJ2-1	CASSIQGGEQFF	TGTGCCAGCAGTATCCAGGGGGGTGAGCAGTTCTTC
-	TRBV21-1	-	TRBJ1-2	CASSKGTSEGYGYTF	TGTGCCAGCAGCAAAGGGACGAGTGAAGGCTATGGCTACACCTTC
-	TRBV29-1	-	TRBJ2-7	CSVDDNNREQYF	TGCAGCGTTGATGATAACAACCGCGAGCAGTACTTC